Listed below are T cell receptor beta chains from one sample, sequenced in a study of CD8+ T cells in alopecia areata. The data were produced by immunoSEQ multiplex PCR, yet TCRdb's version contains in-frame clones alone and is incomplete. This sample yields a few hundred thousand clones, of which around two fifths are seen a single time; roughly 0.5% belongs to the top ten. The sequenced sample was CD4+ T cells sorted from blood, obtained between weeks 30 and 35, from a patient treated with tofacitinib. All receptors come from a human donor with alopecia areata. CDR3s include the opening cysteine and the closing phenylalanine or tryptophan. The D gene is left open where the match is weak. The listing skips clone size in some rows; elsewhere it reads once, few, many or a size class.

V gene,clone size,J gene,D gene,CDR3 DNA,CDR3 protein
TRBV7-9,once,TRBJ1-1,TRBD1,TGTGCCAGCAGCTTCCCAGGACAGGCGAACACTGAAGCTTTCTTT,CASSFPGQANTEAFF
TRBV5-1,NA,TRBJ2-3,NA,TGCGCCAGCAGCCCCCCGGGTCAGGCGGGCACAGATACGCAGTATTTT,CASSPPGQAGTDTQYF
TRBV18,NA,TRBJ2-7,TRBD1,TGTGCCAGCTCTCCCACGCTAGGGACAGGGGGCGACGAGCAGTACTTC,CASSPTLGTGGDEQYF
TRBV20-1,NA,TRBJ2-1,NA,TGCAGTGCTCCCCACTACAATGAGCAGTTCTTC,CSAPHYNEQFF
TRBV7-2,few,TRBJ2-1,NA,TGTGCCAGCAGTTTCCCATTAGAGCCCGAGCAGTTCTTC,CASSFPLEPEQFF
TRBV10-3,once,TRBJ2-7,TRBD1,TGTGCCATCAGTGGGACAGGTCTCGACTCCTACGAGCAGTACTTC,CAISGTGLDSYEQYF
TRBV30,NA,TRBJ2-1,TRBD2,TGTGCCTGGAGGGGGAGCGGGAGGTCCTACAATGAGCAGTTCTTC,CAWRGSGRSYNEQFF
TRBV5-1,few,TRBJ2-7,NA,TGCGCCAGCAGCTCGACACAGGGAGGCGAGCAGTACTTC,CASSSTQGGEQYF
TRBV10-1,many,TRBJ2-2,TRBD2,TGCGCCAGCAGTGTATTGGCTAGCGGGAGGGAAGATCTCGGGGAGCTGTTTTTT,CASSVLASGREDLGELFF
TRBV29-1,NA,TRBJ2-3,TRBD2,TGCAGCGTCGGGACTAGCGGAGAGTGGGATACGCAGTATTTT,CSVGTSGEWDTQYF
TRBV28,few,TRBJ2-2,NA,TGTGCCAGCAGTTTATTAGGTCAGGGCACCGGGGAGCTGTTTTTT,CASSLLGQGTGELFF
TRBV30,few,TRBJ2-4,NA,TGTGCCTGGAGGGATAGCTTTTCCAAAAACATTCAGTACTTC,CAWRDSFSKNIQYF
TRBV5-1,NA,TRBJ1-2,NA,TGCGCCAGCAGCCCAGACCCCCCAAGGTACACCTTC,CASSPDPPRYTF
TRBV14,NA,TRBJ2-5,NA,TGTGCCAGCAGCCAAGTGCACCACCAAGAGACCCAGTACTTC,CASSQVHHQETQYF
TRBV7-3,NA,TRBJ2-3,NA,TGTGCCAGCAGCCGCACGGGTGGAGCAGATACGCAGTATTTT,CASSRTGGADTQYF
TRBV11-2,NA,TRBJ2-1,NA,TGTGCCAGCAGCTCCCTTTCCTGGGATGAGCAGTTCTTC,CASSSLSWDEQFF
TRBV29-1,NA,TRBJ2-3,NA,TGCAGCGTTAAAATCTATCGAGATACGCAGTATTTT,CSVKIYRDTQYF
TRBV20-1,NA,TRBJ1-1,NA,TGCAGTGCCAGCCGGGGCCCCGGAGCTTTCTTT,CSASRGPGAFF
TRBV2,NA,TRBJ1-1,TRBD1,TGTGCCAGCAATAGGAGGAGACAGGGAGATCCCACAGCATACACTGAAGCTTTCTTT,CASNRRRQGDPTAYTEAFF
TRBV5-1,NA,TRBJ2-7,NA,TGCCCCAGGGGAACGGCAGCCTACGAGCAGTACTTC,CPRGTAAYEQYF
TRBV7-9,NA,TRBJ2-2,NA,TGTGCCAGCAGCCGAGGGGTACAGAACACCGGGGAGCTGTTTTTT,CASSRGVQNTGELFF
TRBV6-1,NA,TRBJ1-5,TRBD1,TGTGCCACCAAACAAGGACAGGGGGCAGGACAGCCCCAGCATTTT,CATKQGQGAGQPQHF
TRBV6-5,NA,TRBJ2-7,NA,TGTGCCAGCAGTTACTCGAGGGGGTCGTGGGACGAGCAGTACTTC,CASSYSRGSWDEQYF